This T cell receptor (beta chain) was identified during a study of cytomegalovirus exposure and HLA in healthy donors (dated by TCRdb to about 2017). Study-wide context: An earlier analysis of several hundred of the donors reported 250 to 300 Gb of sequence data and 95 million to 130 million unique TCR beta sequences obtained from approximately 180 million T cells. An early release that covered more than 550 HLA-typed donors contained approximately 300 gigabases of sequencing data and around 85 million unique TCR sequences. Of the 300 to 400 genotyped donors, 65% to 90% fell in the genetic ancestry cluster associated with self-reported Caucasian donors. The study was designed to test whether signatures of past pathogen exposure could be identified by cataloging public T cell receptors. The T cell repertoires of some 670 subjects were profiled by immunosequencing and related to cytomegalovirus serostatus. Along with the roughly 710-subject first cohort, a separate validation cohort of over a hundred different subjects was used. High-throughput TCR immunosequencing, statistical association of individual TCRs with disease status, and machine learning were combined to predict cytomegalovirus infection status. A later analysis re-analyzed previously published TCR beta repertoires from 650 to 800 donors and added high-resolution HLA genotyping to study TCR occurrence patterns. In the later analysis, no new phenotypic data were used to find candidate immune exposures; instead, reliance was placed on TCR beta sequences and their occurrence across donors. An earlier analysis of around 580 of the donors used high-throughput TCR beta sequencing to judge whether each TCR beta V gene segment behaved as functional or pseudogenic. Donor age, sex, ethnicity and CMV serostatus were compiled together with the repertoire data. A later genetic analysis took genome-wide SNP genotypes for about 55% of the roughly 670 donors and used that subset as a discovery cohort. Every discovery cohort repertoire had been produced on one sequencing platform. Both class I and class II loci were covered by HLA typing, at four-digit resolution. Typing coverage differed by locus: A, B, C, DRB1 and DQB1 were typed in about 629-640 donors, DQA1 in roughly 500, DPA1 in some 600, and DPB1 in just under 490. About five DR-DQ haplotypes were treated as single units for association and clustering because of strong linkage in the cohort. On average, about 200,000 unique TCR beta nucleotide sequences were sequenced per donor among 350 to 400 genotyped donors of the cohort, with roughly 18% of those sequences being non-productive. Findings and caveats that apply to the study as a whole: A total of 150 to 200 TCR beta chains were listed by the study as associated with cytomegalovirus. In an earlier analysis of more than 450 of the donors, most TCR beta V segments were observed in productive rearrangements about 87% or about 30% of the time, broadly matching IMGT annotations. According to a later analysis, parvovirus B19, influenza, CMV and Epstein-Barr virus appeared linked to several top co-occurrence clusters. In a later analysis, HLA-associated TCR beta chains were found to be more clonally expanded and to have lower generation probabilities than equally common non-associated chains. In a later analysis, more than 15,000 TCR beta sequences were associated with specific HLA alleles at a false discovery rate of 0.05. In a later genetic analysis, fewer N-insertions in productive TCRs were reported among donors in an Asian-associated ancestry cluster than the approximately 630-donor mean. It was suggested by the authors that the approach could potentially be generalized to other disease states and immunological phenotypes. A further reported finding was that TCR beta sequences accurately predicted the HLA-A and HLA-B alleles for most subjects in the first cohort. Because the 87-base-pair reads could not distinguish some IMGT-functional V segments, including TRBV6-2 and TRBV6-3, those segments were excluded. CMV serostatus was the only immune exposure information available for the cohort. V-gene and J-gene trimming of TCR beta chains was associated with a missense DCLRE1C variant in a later genetic analysis, and the association was replicated in an independent cohort. Only TCR beta chains were sequenced in this cohort, and the absence of alpha or paired-chain data limited detectable features. Because HLA typing was unavailable for some donors at each locus, only the typed subset was used in association tests. Cytomegalovirus status was reported to be diagnosed by the classifier with high specificity and sensitivity in both the original and validation cohorts. In a later analysis, most CMV-associated TCR beta chains were found to appear HLA-restricted, with HLA associations seemingly driven largely by CMV exposure. Three of the identified cytomegalovirus-associated TCR beta chains were confirmed in vitro to be specific for cytomegalovirus antigens. While some public TCRs were present in many individuals, most TCR sequences turned up only very rarely across donors. Linkage disequilibrium might explain the correlated functional status among segregating V segments, but an unknown experimental factor could not be ruled out. In a later analysis, the rate of TCR association differed among HLA loci, with DRB1 alleles having the most associated TCRs and HLA-C alleles having the fewest. Strong co-occurrence of HLA alleles, especially DR and DQ, made assigning TCR associations to individual alleles difficult. The sequencing pipeline was judged likely to have produced a cluster of highly shared sequence variants as a technical artifact. Roughly uniform sequencing depth across donors was assumed in presence/absence analyses, although this assumption may not hold. Approximately 16 rarely observed V segments, including chromosome 9 orphons, were excluded from the earlier analysis of several hundred of the donors because counts were too low.

The CDR3 covers 12 residues, taking in both the cysteine and the phenylalanine. Only CDR3 DNA remains: 36 bases, in frame from the first base. From the germline V gene, CDR1 is MDHEN and CDR2 is SYDVKM. V and J are truncated by 5 bases and 6 bases respectively, leaving an intervening sequence of 7 bases. The cohort consisted of 600 or so healthy bone marrow donors. At the time of sampling, every cohort member was nominally healthy, though immune exposures that went unrecorded were likely present. The donor was CMV seronegative and belonged to the group of 350 to 400 seronegative cohort members. Every donor gave a peripheral blood sample, and the peripheral blood mononuclear cells from that sample were used for TCR beta sequencing. Genomic DNA was extracted from the blood cell samples with the Qiagen DNeasy Blood Extraction Kit. The method was the immunoSEQ multiplex PCR assay. A mixture of 60 forward primers for TCR Vbeta segments and 13 reverse primers for TCR Jbeta segments was used in the multiplex PCR. A multiplex PCR assay on genomic DNA amplified the CDR3 region of rearranged TCR beta genes. On the Illumina HiSeq System, the amplified TCR beta libraries were sequenced as 87-base-pair reads. On the study's bioinformatics: Across the roughly 700 repertoires, a later analysis counted approximately 75 million unique TCR beta chains, roughly 11 million of which were shared by at least two donors. To remove PCR and sequencing errors, raw reads were error-corrected and collapsed into unique sequences using a nearest-neighbor algorithm that merged closely related sequences. Alignment of CDR3 sequences to IMGT reference sequences was used to assign V, D and J gene segments. For a sequence to be retained, a match of at least six nucleotides to both a V gene segment and a J gene segment was required. Rearrangements were classified as productive when the CDR3 lacked stop codons and remained in frame with V and J, and all other rearrangements were classified as non-productive. CDR3 was defined according to IMGT convention as the region running from the second conserved V-encoded cysteine to the conserved J-encoded phenylalanine. Sequences without an unambiguous match to a single V gene segment were excluded from the earlier analysis of approximately 600 of the donors. In an earlier analysis of approximately 590 of the donors, V segments were called functional above 56.7% productive rearrangements and were called segregating when the between-donor standard deviation exceeded 5%. To diagnose cytomegalovirus status from the catalog of TCR beta chain sequences, a statistical classification framework was built. V and J gene assignment, in a later analysis, came from comparing TCR nucleotide sequences with IMGT/GENE-DB human TR gene sequences. The TCRdist pipeline was used in a later analysis to assign CDR3 sequences and most-parsimonious VDJ recombination scenarios. In a later analysis, each TCR beta chain was defined by its CDR3 amino acid sequence together with its V-gene family, and reads without a unique V-gene family were excluded. To address suspected cross-contamination and a sequencing artifact, a later analysis removed 550 to 750 highly shared, low-generation-probability nucleotide sequences. For each public chain, a later analysis derived a clonal expansion index from normalized ranks of inferred template counts within each repertoire. In a later analysis, generation probabilities were computed using a VDJ recombination model fitted to out-of-frame rearrangements, and the results were checked against IGoR. A later analysis scored TCR-TCR, TCR-HLA and TCR-CMV co-occurrence with hypergeometric tests, applying a repertoire-size bias correction to TCR pairs. False discovery rates were estimated in a later analysis by permuting HLA or CMV assignments 20 times. In a later analysis, co-occurring TCRs were grouped using DBSCAN, with TCRdist sequence similarity added in when clustering inside HLA-allele-positive subsets. Repertoires with fewer than 30,000 or more than 120,000 public chains, plus five repertoires with anomalous nucleotide sharing, were excluded from co-occurrence clustering. TCRdb retrieved this table from immuneACCESS and kept in-frame rearrangements only. Not all clones are present; in checked studies, unresolved V genes account for under half, and no reason is known for the remainder. Clonal size and the V and J genes are those of that table, whereas D and trimming came from the DNA. The sample table holds fewer than 150,000 clones, of which 60% to 85% were seen once. The ten largest make up 3.1% of the sample.

Points on this clone: This receptor's antigen is unknown. No much larger clone exists at a distance of one base, and base qualities are not known.

Recombination linked TRBV28 to TRBJ1-4; a confident D gene designation cannot be given. The receptor's source is a man in his thirties or forties in good health and CMV-seronegative. The sample was PBMCs. The nucleotide sequence is given as TGTGCCAGCAGTACCGGGTATGAAAAACTGTTTTTT. Its protein is CASSTGYEKLFF.